Listed here are 14 T cell receptor beta chains from one sample, sequenced in a study of Graves' ophthalmopathy and Graves' hyperthyroidism. Amplifying from RNA transcripts, the study obtained TCR beta CDR3 regions. HTBI primers were employed in first-round RT-PCR, then a second-round multiplex PCR followed. MiXCR was run by TCRdb on the multiplex PCR reads, yielding one entry per CDR3 protein. In the table there are 200,000 to 300,000 distinct CDR3 sequences, approximately 42% of which are singletons. Sequenced material: peripheral blood. These receptors were collected from an adult man with Graves' ophthalmopathy.

In regard to this clonotype: A read error may explain this, as a much larger clone is one base away. V usage is TRBV25-1 and J usage is TRBJ1-3, with unresolved D. The CDR3 spans 15 residues. CDR1 and CDR2 (germline): MGHDK, SYGVNS. The CDR3: CACSDGPSSGNTIYF. DNA of the CDR3: TGTGCCTGCAGTGACGGTCCGAGCTCTGGAAACACCATATATTTT.

V gene TRBV9 combines with J gene TRBJ2-2, with D perhaps TRBD1 or TRBD2 (6 bases each). CDR1 and CDR2 from the germline V gene are SGDLS and YYNGEE. The CDR3 runs to 15 residues. V was clipped by 5 bases and J by 7 bases, with 18 bases between them. The CDR3 nucleotides are TGTGCCAGCAGTTTAAGTGTCGGGGGCTTCGGGGAGCTGTTTTTT. This gives the protein CASSLSVGGFGELFF.

The chain uses TRBV20-1 and TRBJ2-2; no firm D call. CDR3 size: 15 residues. The V and J ends lost 1 base and 5 bases respectively, with 14 bases between them. CDR1 and CDR2 (germline): DFQATT, SNEGSKA (reference sequence). The CDR3 DNA sequence: TGCAGTGCTAGAGGCCGCTTAGCTTTGACCGGGGAGCTGTTTTTT. It codes for CSARGRLALTGELFF.

This clonotype showed up just a few times. V and J are TRBV7-9 and TRBJ1-6; no clear D gene. The germline gives CDR1 SEHNR, CDR2 FQNEAQ (reference sequence). CDR3 size: 12 residues. V lost 7 bases, J lost 5 bases, and 6 bases lay in between. The CDR3: CASKRNNSPLHF. CDR3 bases: TGTGCCAGCAAACGGAATAATTCACCCCTCCACTTT.

The chain couples TRBV29-1 to TRBJ2-6, with TRBD1 identical over 9 bases. The V gene's germline CDR1 is SQVTM and CDR2 ANQGSEA. The junction had 7 bases not matched to a gene; V was cut back by 4 bases and J by 0 bases. This CDR3 is 17 amino acids long. The CDR3 nucleotides are TGCAGCGTTGCGGACAGGGGCTCCATCTCTGGGGCCAACGTCCTGACTTTC. Protein product: CSVADRGSISGANVLTF.

CDR3 in DNA: TGTGCCAGCAGTGAAGCCCCAGTCTATGGCTACACCTTC. Translation: CASSEAPVYGYTF. This sequence joins TRBV27 and TRBJ1-2; D not certain. The CDR3 loop spans 13 amino acids. Germline loops: CDR1 MNHEY, CDR2 SMNVEV (reference sequence). The ends were cut back, 5 bases at V and 4 bases at J, with 11 bases in the middle.

The rearrangement joins TRBV4-1 to TRBJ1-5; TRBD1 might be the D (5 bases). Trimming took 4 bases from V and 3 from J, leaving 13 bases between them. In germline, CDR1 is MGHRA, CDR2 YSYEKL. The CDR3 consists of 15 residues. The CDR3 sequence is CASSRGQGPNQPQHF. The CDR3 region has the DNA TGCGCCAGCAGCCGAGGTCAGGGACCCAATCAGCCCCAGCATTTT.

The gene calls are TRBV20-1 and TRBJ2-7, with TRBD2 matching 10 bases. This CDR3 contains 15 residues. The V gene's germline CDR1 is DFQATT and CDR2 SNEGSKA (reference sequence). V was pared by 4 bases and J by 0 bases, with 6 bases of the junction left unmatched. The CDR3 DNA reads TGCAGTGCTACAAGCTCTAGCGGGAGCTCCTACGAGCAGTACTTC. This translates into CSATSSSGSSYEQYF.

This chain uses TRBV4-1 with TRBJ2-7, with 9 bases that match TRBD1. Looked up from germline, CDR1 is MGHRA and CDR2 is YSYEKL. J was trimmed by 5 bases and V by 2 bases; bases with no gene match: 10. The CDR3 contains 16 residues. The CDR3 reads CASSQMTGGMGHEQYF. Here the CDR3 DNA reads TGCGCCAGCAGCCAAATGACAGGGGGGATGGGCCACGAGCAGTACTTC.

The table lists this clonotype with a count of one. The V call is TRBV15, the J call TRBJ1-2; TRBD2 agrees at 10 bases. The J call may be incorrect, as the DNA end agrees better with TRBJ2-1. Germline loops: CDR1 LNHNV, CDR2 YYDKDF (reference sequence). The CDR3 totals 14 residues. The CDR3 protein is CATSRGTSGDEQFF. The DNA of the CDR3 is TGTGCCACCAGCAGAGGAACTAGCGGGGATGAGCAGTTCTTC.

This chain joins TRBV29-1 and TRBJ1-6; D gene uncertain. Trimming left V 4 bases short and J 3 bases short, with 7 bases between. This CDR3 has 13 amino acids. Germline-derived CDR1 and CDR2 are SQVTM and ANQGSEA. The CDR3 coding sequence is TGCAGCGTTGGGGTCCGCTATAATTCACCCCTCCACTTT. This codes for CSVGVRYNSPLHF.

This chain uses TRBV30 with TRBJ1-5, with 7 bases that match TRBD1. Germline loops: CDR1 GTSNPN, CDR2 SVGIG (reference sequence). The CDR3 covers 12 residues. With 6 bases clipped from V and 5 bases from J, the junction kept 4 bases outside the gene matches. CDR3 nucleotide sequence: TGTGCCTGTTCGGGACAGCATCAGCCCCAGCATTTT. This gives the protein CACSGQHQPQHF.

This chain links TRBV7-2 with TRBJ1-1; D is possibly TRBD1 (5 bases). CDR3 length: 14 amino acids. Germline V gene sequence: CDR1 SGHTA, CDR2 FQGNSA. Trimming left V 6 bases short and J 0 bases short, with 11 bases between. The CDR3 loop reads CASSQTAVNTEAFF. CDR3 bases: TGTGCCAGCAGTCAGACAGCGGTGAACACTGAAGCTTTCTTT.

Only a few counts were recorded for this clonotype. The gene calls are TRBV19 and TRBJ1-2; no clear D gene. This CDR3 has 16 amino acids. The germline V gene encodes CDR1 LNHDA and CDR2 SQIVND (reference sequence). Trimming cost V 1 base and J 4 bases, with 16 bases left between them. The CDR3 spells CASSIGATETAYGYTF. The CDR3 DNA is TGTGCCAGTAGTATAGGAGCTACGGAAACAGCCTATGGCTACACCTTC.